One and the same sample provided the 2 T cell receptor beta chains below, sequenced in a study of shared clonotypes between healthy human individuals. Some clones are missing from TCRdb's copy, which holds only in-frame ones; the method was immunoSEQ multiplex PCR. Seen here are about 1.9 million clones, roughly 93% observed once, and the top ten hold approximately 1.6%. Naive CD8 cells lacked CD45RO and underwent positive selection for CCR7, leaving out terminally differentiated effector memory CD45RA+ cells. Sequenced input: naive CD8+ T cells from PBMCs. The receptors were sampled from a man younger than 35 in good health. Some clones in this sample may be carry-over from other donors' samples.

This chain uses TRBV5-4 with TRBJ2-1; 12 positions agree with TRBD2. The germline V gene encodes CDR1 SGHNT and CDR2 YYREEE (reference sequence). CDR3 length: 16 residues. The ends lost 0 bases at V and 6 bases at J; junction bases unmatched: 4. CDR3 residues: CASSLGLAGGINEQFF. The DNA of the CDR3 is TGTGCCAGCAGCTTGGGCCTAGCGGGAGGGATCAATGAGCAGTTCTTC.

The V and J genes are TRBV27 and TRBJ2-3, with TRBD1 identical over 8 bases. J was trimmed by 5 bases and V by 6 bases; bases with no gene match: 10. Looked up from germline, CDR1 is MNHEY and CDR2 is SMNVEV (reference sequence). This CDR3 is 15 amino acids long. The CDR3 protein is CASSQFRGLVDTQYF. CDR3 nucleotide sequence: TGTGCCAGCAGCCAATTCAGGGGGCTTGTAGATACGCAGTATTTT.